These 27 T cell receptor beta chains were sequenced from one sample in a study of T cells after yellow fever vaccination. One entry per CDR3 protein results from TCRdb running MiXCR on the 5' RACE reads. The sample carries some 220,000 distinct CDR3 sequences, 3% to 4% recorded once. The sample was CD4+ T cells sorted from PBMCs, taken 10 days after the yellow fever booster vaccination. These TCRs come from a man aged 18 to 35 who received the YFV17D yellow fever vaccine.

This clonotype has a count of ten or more. The chain recombines TRBV7-2 with TRBJ2-7, with D unresolved. Per germline, CDR1 SGHTA and CDR2 FQGNSA. The length of the CDR3 is 11 residues. Trimming took off 4 bases at V and 2 bases at J, with 3 bases between the two ends. CDR3 nucleotides: TGTGCCAGCAGCTCCCCCTACGAGCAGTACTTC. Its protein product is CASSSPYEQYF.

Only a few counts were recorded for this clonotype. This sequence joins TRBV12-3 or TRBV12-4 and TRBJ1-2; D not certain. The CDR3 consists of 13 residues. Trimming removed 2 bases from V and 8 bases from J, with 12 bases in between. The CDR3: CASSLILGGGYTF. In DNA form, the CDR3 reads TGTGCCAGCAGTTTAATACTGGGAGGCGGCTACACCTTC.

Many counts were recorded for this clonotype. The chain joins TRBV5-1 to TRBJ2-7; no firm D call. This CDR3 region has 14 residues. The V gene's germline CDR1 is SGHRS and CDR2 YFSETQ. Trimming stripped 0 bases from V and 0 bases from J, with 7 bases between. The CDR3: CASSLDSSSYEQYF. CDR3 DNA sequence: TGCGCCAGCAGCTTGGATAGTAGCTCCTACGAGCAGTACTTC.

This clonotype was seen ten or more times. This sequence joins TRBV27 and TRBJ1-5; 8 nucleotides align to TRBD1. The germline CDR1 and CDR2 sequences are MNHEY and SMNVEV (reference sequence). The ends lost 5 bases at V and 6 bases at J; junction bases unmatched: 3. The CDR3 is made up of 13 amino acids. CDR3 amino acids: CASSGTGGQPQHF. The CDR3 nucleotides are TGTGCCAGCAGTGGAACAGGGGGTCAGCCCCAGCATTTT.

Many counts were recorded for this clonotype. The chain joins TRBV20-1 to TRBJ2-7; TRBD2 aligns across 13 bases. With V trimmed by 6 bases and J by 1 base, 6 bases remained unmatched. This CDR3 has 15 amino acids. In germline, CDR1 is DFQATT, CDR2 SNEGSKA (reference sequence). The CDR3 nucleotides are TGCAGTGCGCGGACTAGCGGGGGCCTATCCTACGAGCAGTACGTC. It is translated as CSARTSGGLSYEQYV.

This clonotype was found many times. The J gene is TRBJ2-5, the V gene TRBV5-1; no firm D call. There are 13 residues in the CDR3. Per the germline V gene, CDR1 is SGHRS and CDR2 is YFSETQ. The V end lost 5 bases, the J end lost 2 bases, and 10 bases lay between the germline ends. CDR3 protein: CASRVGRQETQYF. DNA for the CDR3: TGCGCCAGCAGGGTAGGACGGCAAGAGACCCAGTACTTC.

This clonotype was found many times. The chain links TRBV6-5 to TRBJ1-2; D might be TRBD1 (5 bases). The germline V and J ends were trimmed by 5 bases and 5 bases, with 12 bases remaining between them. CDR3 length: 13 amino acids. In germline, CDR1 is MNHEY, CDR2 SVGAGI. The CDR3 bases are TGTGCCAGCAGTCCCGGGGGGAGATATGGCTACACCTTC. Translating gives CASSPGGRYGYTF.

The chain couples TRBV25-1 to TRBJ1-5; D ambiguous. Germline loops: CDR1 MGHDK, CDR2 SYGVNS. The CDR3 totals 14 residues. V dropped 3 bases and J dropped 1 base, with 7 bases sitting between them. The CDR3 loop is CASSEVRSNQPQHF. The CDR3 DNA is TGTGCCAGCAGTGAGGTCAGGAGCAATCAGCCCCAGCATTTT.

This clonotype was detected many times. V usage is TRBV29-1 and J usage is TRBJ1-1; maybe TRBD1 (5 bases). V lost 5 bases and J 2 bases, leaving 9 bases between the germline ends. The CDR3 length is 12 residues. Germline V CDR1 and CDR2: SQVTM, ANQGSEA. The CDR3 is CSVLDRNTEAFF. CDR3 DNA sequence: TGCAGCGTTCTTGACAGAAACACTGAAGCTTTCTTT.

V and J are TRBV5-5 and TRBJ2-7, with D possibly called TRBD1 or TRBD2 (5 bases each). This CDR3 is built from 15 residues. Germline V gene sequence: CDR1 SGHKS, CDR2 YYEKEE (reference sequence). Trimming shortened V by 4 bases and J by 3 bases, and 17 bases separated the two germline ends. CDR3 coding DNA: TGTGCCAGCAGCCTTCTTATCGGGGCGGACTACGAGCAGTACGTC. Translation: CASSLLIGADYEQYV.

The rearrangement uses TRBV5-1 and TRBJ2-1; TRBD1 matches 10 bases. The V gene end was trimmed by 7 bases and the J gene end by 5 bases; junction bases not matched to a gene: 9. Germline-derived CDR1 and CDR2 are SGHRS and YFSETQ. There are 15 residues in the CDR3. CDR3 in DNA: TGCGCCAGCGGAACCTCCGGGACAGGGGACAATGAGCAGTTCTTC. Its protein product is CASGTSGTGDNEQFF.

This chain connects TRBV5-4 to TRBJ2-3; maybe TRBD1 (8 bases). Germline-derived CDR1 and CDR2 are SGHNT and YYREEE (reference sequence). The CDR3 sequence is 14 residues long. V was pared by 10 bases and J by 6 bases, with 21 bases between. In nucleotides, the CDR3 is TGTGCCTCCAGCCCACAGGGGGGGCCGGATACGCAGTATTTT. Translation: CASSPQGGPDTQYF.

This clonotype was found many times. The chain recombines TRBV11-1 with TRBJ2-4; D perhaps matches TRBD1 (5 bases). Trimming removed 5 bases from V and 0 bases from J, with 17 bases in between. This CDR3 has 17 amino acids. Germline V gene data show CDR1 as SGHAT and CDR2 as FQDESV (reference sequence). The DNA for the CDR3 is TGTGCCAGCAGCGGGCGCCAGGGCTACTTAGCCAAAAACATTCAGTACTTC. Translating it yields CASSGRQGYLAKNIQYF.

The table lists this clonotype with a few counts. The chain employs TRBV5-8 and TRBJ2-7, with D tentatively TRBD1 (5 bases). Per germline, CDR1 SGHTS and CDR2 YDEGEE. V gave up 4 bases and J gave up 6 bases, with 8 bases separating them. The CDR3 is 11 amino acids. CDR3 protein: CASSPRVEQYV. CDR3 coding DNA: TGTGCCAGCAGCCCCAGGGTCGAGCAGTACGTC.

This clonotype was seen many times. This rearrangement joins TRBV5-1 to TRBJ1-1; no clear D. Germline V gene lookup returns CDR1 SGHRS and CDR2 YFSETQ. V lost 0 bases and J 2 bases, leaving 11 bases between the germline ends. The CDR3 is 15 residues long. The CDR3 protein is CASSLGALDNTEAFF. The CDR3 nucleotides are TGCGCCAGCAGCTTGGGGGCTCTTGATAACACTGAAGCTTTCTTT.

The chain couples TRBV5-1 to TRBJ2-3; D remains unclear. The CDR3 loop spans 17 amino acids. V lost 4 bases, J lost 1 base, and 19 bases lay in between. Germline assignment: CDR1 SGHRS and CDR2 YFSETQ. The CDR3 DNA reads as TGCGCCAGCAGCCTCATGGAAGGCCACTCAGGCACAGATACGCAGTATTTT. Translated, it gives CASSLMEGHSGTDTQYF.

This clonotype showed up many times. V is TRBV20-1 and J is TRBJ2-7; a weak D match, TRBD2 (6 bases). Trimming pared 3 bases from V and 4 bases from J, leaving 10 bases between. The CDR3 loop spans 12 amino acids. CDR1 and CDR2 (germline): DFQATT, SNEGSKA (reference sequence). The CDR3 nucleotides read TGCAGTGCTAGTTCTCTAGCGTACGAGCAGTACTTC. Its protein is CSASSLAYEQYF.

The table lists this clonotype with many counts. The chain joins TRBV7-3 to TRBJ2-3; perhaps TRBD2 as D (6 bases). In germline, CDR1 is SGHTA, CDR2 FQGTGA. This CDR3 comprises 14 residues. Trimming took off 3 bases at V and 2 bases at J, with 9 bases between the two ends. For the CDR3, the DNA is TGTGCCAGCAGCTTCGGCGGGGACACAGATACGCAGTATTTT. Its translation: CASSFGGDTDTQYF. The variable domain in full, completed from reference TRBV7-3 and TRBJ2-3, reads GAGVSQTPSNKVTEKGKYVELRCDPISGHTALYWYRQSLGQGPEFLIYFQGTGAADDSGLPNDRFFAVRPEGSVSTLKIQRTERGDSAVYLCASSFGGDTDTQYFGPGTRLTVL.

This clonotype came up a few times. This chain connects TRBV6-5 to TRBJ2-5; D may be TRBD1 (6 bases). Trimming removed 5 bases from V and 3 bases from J, with 13 bases in between. The CDR3 length is 14 residues. Germline V gene data show CDR1 as MNHEY and CDR2 as SVGAGI. The CDR3, as DNA: TGTGCCAGCAGTCAGGGACACCTAAAAGAGACCCAGTACTTC. Protein sequence: CASSQGHLKETQYF.

The table lists this clonotype with many counts. This chain connects TRBV7-2 to TRBJ2-5, with a weak D call TRBD2 (6 bases). Germline V CDR1 and CDR2: SGHTA, FQGNSA. With 6 bases removed from V and 1 base from J, the gap between germline ends came to 15 bases. This CDR3 contains 15 residues. The CDR3 loop is CASSRRMGGQETQYF. CDR3 nucleotide sequence: TGTGCCAGCAGTCGCAGGATGGGGGGCCAAGAGACCCAGTACTTC.

This rearrangement joins TRBV2 to TRBJ2-6; the D is unclear. The CDR3 consists of 15 residues. The germline CDR1 and CDR2 sequences are SNHLY and FYNNEI. The V gene lost 7 bases and the J gene lost 0 bases, with 10 bases spanning the gap. The DNA for the CDR3 is TGTGCCAGCAAGGTGTCCGTCTCTGGGGCCAACGTCCTGACTTTC. Translated: CASKVSVSGANVLTF.

The J gene is TRBJ1-5, the V gene TRBV12-3 or TRBV12-4, with D perhaps TRBD1 (6 bases). The CDR3 length is 14 residues. V was pared by 5 bases and J by 3 bases, with 11 bases between. The CDR3 spells CASSETGSNQPQHF. CDR3 DNA: TGTGCCAGCAGTGAGACAGGCTCCAATCAGCCCCAGCATTTT.

The sample holds many counts of this clonotype. The chain couples TRBV5-6 to TRBJ2-2; D gene ambiguous. CDR3 length: 16 amino acids. V lost 0 bases, J lost 1 base, and 10 bases lay in between. CDR1 and CDR2 from the germline V gene are SGHDT and YYEEEE. The CDR3 coding sequence is TGTGCCAGCAGCTTGGCGTCACAAGGGAACACCGGGGAGCTGTTTTTT. Its protein product is CASSLASQGNTGELFF.

The chain recombines TRBV30 with TRBJ2-1; 8 bases match TRBD2. In germline, CDR1 is GTSNPN, CDR2 SVGIG (reference sequence). V lost 4 bases to trimming and J lost 15 bases; unmatched junction nucleotides: 14. The CDR3 sequence is 13 residues long. The CDR3 sequence is CAWKFFSGDVPFF. CDR3 in DNA: TGTGCCTGGAAGTTTTTTAGCGGGGACGTACCGTTCTTC. The full variable domain, its missing parts supplied by reference TRBV30 and TRBJ2-1, is SQTIHQWPATLVQPVGSPLSLECTVEGTSNPNLYWYRQAAGRGLQLLFYSVGIGQISSEVPQNLSASRPQDRQFILSSKKLLLSDSGFYLCAWKFFSGDVPFFGPGTRLTVL.

This clonotype was counted only a few times. The gene calls are TRBV7-8 and TRBJ2-1, with TRBD1 as a possible D gene (5 bases). CDR3 length equals 14 residues. Trimming left V 2 bases short and J 6 bases short, with 11 bases between. Germline V gene sequence: CDR1 SGHVS, CDR2 FQNEAQ. The CDR3 nucleotides read TGTGCCAGCAGCTTACAGGGTGGGCCCAATGAGCAGTTCTTC. It is translated as CASSLQGGPNEQFF.

Only a few counts were recorded for this clonotype. The chain carries TRBV20-1 and TRBJ1-1, with TRBD1 as a possible D gene (6 bases). The CDR3 runs to 16 residues. V shed 6 bases and J shed 3 bases, with 23 bases lying between them. The germline gives CDR1 DFQATT, CDR2 SNEGSKA (reference sequence). CDR3 region: CSAPHTGGGKYTEAFF. The CDR3 DNA reads as TGCAGTGCCCCGCATACCGGGGGGGGCAAATACACTGAAGCTTTCTTT.

The chain is built from TRBV5-1 and TRBJ2-3, with 7 bases matching TRBD2. CDR3 size: 15 residues. The V and J ends lost 0 bases and 3 bases, in that order; junction bases with no gene match: 4. CDR1 and CDR2 (germline): SGHRS, YFSETQ. The CDR3 region has the DNA TGCGCCAGCAGCTTGGCAAGGACTAGAACAGATACGCAGTATTTT. It specifies CASSLARTRTDTQYF.